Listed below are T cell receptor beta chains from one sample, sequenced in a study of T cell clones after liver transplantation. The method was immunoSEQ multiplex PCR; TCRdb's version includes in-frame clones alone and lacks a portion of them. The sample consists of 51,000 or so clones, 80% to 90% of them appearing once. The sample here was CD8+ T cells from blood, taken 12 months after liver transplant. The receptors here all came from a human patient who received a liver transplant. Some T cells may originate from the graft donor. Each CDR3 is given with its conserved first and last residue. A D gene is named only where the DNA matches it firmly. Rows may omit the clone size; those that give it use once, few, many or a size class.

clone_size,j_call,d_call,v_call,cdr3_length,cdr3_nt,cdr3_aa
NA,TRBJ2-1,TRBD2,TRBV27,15,TGTGCCAGCAGTTTAGGGTCTAGCGGGATTCATGAGCAGTTCTTC,CASSLGSSGIHEQFF
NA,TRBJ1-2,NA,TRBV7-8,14,TGTGCCAGCAGCTTAGCCCCCCCTAACTATGGCTACACCTTC,CASSLAPPNYGYTF
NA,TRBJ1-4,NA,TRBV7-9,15,TGTGCCAGCAGCTTAGAGGGTCAGCTTAATGAAAAACTGTTTTTT,CASSLEGQLNEKLFF
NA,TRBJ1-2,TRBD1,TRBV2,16,TGTGCCAGCAGTGAAGGGACAGGGGGGCTTAACTATGGCTACACCTTC,CASSEGTGGLNYGYTF
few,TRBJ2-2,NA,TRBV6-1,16,TGTGCCAGCAGTGAAGTGGACGGAATCCTCACCGGGGAGCTGTTTTTT,CASSEVDGILTGELFF
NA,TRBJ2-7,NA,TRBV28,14,TGTGCCAGCAGTTTAGTCCCTCTCTCCTACGAGCAGTACTTC,CASSLVPLSYEQYF
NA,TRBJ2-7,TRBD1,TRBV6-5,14,TGTGCCAGCAGTTACGGACAGGGAACCCTCGAGCAGTACTTC,CASSYGQGTLEQYF
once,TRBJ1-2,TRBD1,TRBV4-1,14,TGCGCCAGCAGCCGGCAGGGGGCGCAATATGGCTACACCTTC,CASSRQGAQYGYTF
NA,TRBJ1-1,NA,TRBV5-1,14,TGCGCCAGCAGCAGCTGGGGTGGGAGCACTGAAGCTTTCTTT,CASSSWGGSTEAFF
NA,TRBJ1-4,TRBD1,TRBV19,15,TGTGCCAGTAGTATCCTAGGACAGGGGGATGAAAAACTGTTTTTT,CASSILGQGDEKLFF
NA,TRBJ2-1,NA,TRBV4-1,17,TGCGCCAGCAGCTCCCGGGACTCCACCAGCTCCTACAATGAGCAGTTCTTC,CASSSRDSTSSYNEQFF
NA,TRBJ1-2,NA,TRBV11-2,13,TGTGCCAGCAGCTTAGCTGGGTCCCACGGCTACACCTTC,CASSLAGSHGYTF
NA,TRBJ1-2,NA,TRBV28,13,TGTGCCAGCAGTTTACTGGGAGTAGGCGGCTACACCTTC,CASSLLGVGGYTF
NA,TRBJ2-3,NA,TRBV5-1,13,TGCGCCAGCAGCCGGGGGCGCACAGATACGCAGTATTTT,CASSRGRTDTQYF
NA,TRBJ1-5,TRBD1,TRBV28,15,TGTGCCAGCCGACCATCGACAGGGGGGGTCATGACCCAGCATTTT,CASRPSTGGVMTQHF
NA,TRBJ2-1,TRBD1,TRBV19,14,TGTGCCAGTAGTCCAGGACAGGGAGACAATGAGCAGTTCTTC,CASSPGQGDNEQFF
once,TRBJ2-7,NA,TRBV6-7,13,TGTGCCAGCAGTCAAATCAGGGCCTACGAGCAGTACTTC,CASSQIRAYEQYF